This T cell receptor (beta chain) was identified in a study of vaccination effects on CD4 cells after COVID-19. Subsequent to a culture period of under twelve days, CD4+ T cells were isolated. Subjects were given two BNT162b2 or mRNA-1273 vaccine doses. Unmatched junction bases numbered 7, after V lost 5 bases and J lost 6 bases. The CDR3 spans 13 residues. From germline, CDR1 is LNHDA and CDR2 SQIVND (reference sequence). About this clone itself: Its antigen is unidentified.

Whole-study findings and limits: Only a few convalescent patients and no early post-infection timepoints featured in the study.

Clones were read by immunoSEQ multiplex PCR, and TCRdb kept only the in-frame ones, dropping some. The sample consists of approximately 57,000 clones, 78% of them appearing once. This TCR came from a human donor who received a COVID-19 vaccine. The specimen comprised CD4+ T cells from PBMCs cultured without peptide, sampled after COVID-19 vaccination. The chain carries TRBV19 and TRBJ2-7; TRBD1 aligns across 7 bases. The CDR3 DNA follows: TGTGCCAGTAGTCCCTCCCACAGGGGCGAGCAGTACTTC. This gives the protein CASSPSHRGEQYF.